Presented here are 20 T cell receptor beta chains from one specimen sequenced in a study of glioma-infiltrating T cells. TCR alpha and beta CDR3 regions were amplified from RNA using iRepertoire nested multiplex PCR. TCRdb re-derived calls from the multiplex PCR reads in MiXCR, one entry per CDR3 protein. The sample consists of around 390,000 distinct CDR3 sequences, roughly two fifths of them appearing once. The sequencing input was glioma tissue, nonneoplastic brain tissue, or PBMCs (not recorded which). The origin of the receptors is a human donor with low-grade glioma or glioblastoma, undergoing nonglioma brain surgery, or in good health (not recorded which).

The DNA of the CDR3 is TGCAGTGCTAGAGCCGGGACAGGGGACGAGACCCAGTACTTC. This codes for CSARAGTGDETQYF. The rearrangement links TRBV20-1 to TRBJ2-5; TRBD1 agrees at 10 bases. Trimming cost V 1 base and J 5 bases; bases outside gene matches: 4. The CDR3 runs to 14 residues. The V gene's germline CDR1 is DFQATT and CDR2 SNEGSKA (reference sequence).

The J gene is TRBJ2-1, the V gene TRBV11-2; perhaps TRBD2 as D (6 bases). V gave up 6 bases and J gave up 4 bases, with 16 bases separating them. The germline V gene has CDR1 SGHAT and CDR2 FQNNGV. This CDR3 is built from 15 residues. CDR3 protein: CASRRPGLKYNEQFF. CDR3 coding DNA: TGTGCCAGCAGACGGCCGGGACTCAAATACAATGAGCAGTTCTTC.

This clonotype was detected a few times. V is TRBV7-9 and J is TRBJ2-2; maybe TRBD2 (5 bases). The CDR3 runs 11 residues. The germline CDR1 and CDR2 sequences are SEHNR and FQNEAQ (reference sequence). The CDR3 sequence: CASEKEGELFF. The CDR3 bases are TGTGCTAGCGAGAAGGAGGGGGAGCTGTTTTTT.

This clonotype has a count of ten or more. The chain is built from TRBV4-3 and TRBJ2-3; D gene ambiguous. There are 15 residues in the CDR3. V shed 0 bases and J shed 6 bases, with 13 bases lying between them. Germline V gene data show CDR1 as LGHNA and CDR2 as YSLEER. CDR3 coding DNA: TGCGCCAGCAGCCAAGATAATTCTGCTCCGGATACGCAGTATTTT. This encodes CASSQDNSAPDTQYF.

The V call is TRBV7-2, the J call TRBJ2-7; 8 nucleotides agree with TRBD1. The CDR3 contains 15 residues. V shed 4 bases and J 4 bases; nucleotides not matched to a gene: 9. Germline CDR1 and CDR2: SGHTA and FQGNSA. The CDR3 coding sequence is TGTGCCAGCAGCTCGGACAGGGCCGAGGAGTACGAGCAGTACTTC. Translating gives CASSSDRAEEYEQYF.

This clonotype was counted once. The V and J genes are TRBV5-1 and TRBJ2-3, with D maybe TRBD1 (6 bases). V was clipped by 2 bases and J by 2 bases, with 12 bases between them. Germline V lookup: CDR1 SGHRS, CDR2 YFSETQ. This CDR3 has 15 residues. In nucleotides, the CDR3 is TGCGCCAGCAGCTTAGAGGACAGATACACAGATACGCAGTATTTT. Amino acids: CASSLEDRYTDTQYF. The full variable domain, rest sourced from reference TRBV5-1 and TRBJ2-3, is KAGVTQTPRYLIKTRGQQVTLSCSPISGHRSVSWYQQTPGQGLQFLFEYFSETQRNKGNFPGRFSGRQFSNSRSEMNVSTLELGDSALYLCASSLEDRYTDTQYFGPGTRLTVL.

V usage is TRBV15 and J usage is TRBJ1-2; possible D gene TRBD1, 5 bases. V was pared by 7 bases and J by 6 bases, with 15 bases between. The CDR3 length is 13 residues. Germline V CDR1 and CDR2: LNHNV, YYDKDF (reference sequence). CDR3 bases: TGTGCCACCATCCGGACGGGGACGGATGGCTACACCTTC. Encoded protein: CATIRTGTDGYTF.

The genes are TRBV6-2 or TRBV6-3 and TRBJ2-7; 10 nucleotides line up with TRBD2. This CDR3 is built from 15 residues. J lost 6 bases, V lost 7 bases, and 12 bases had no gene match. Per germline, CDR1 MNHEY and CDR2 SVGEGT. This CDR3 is CASTEAGGPSGEQYF. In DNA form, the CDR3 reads TGTGCCAGCACCGAAGCGGGAGGGCCGTCTGGCGAGCAGTACTTC.

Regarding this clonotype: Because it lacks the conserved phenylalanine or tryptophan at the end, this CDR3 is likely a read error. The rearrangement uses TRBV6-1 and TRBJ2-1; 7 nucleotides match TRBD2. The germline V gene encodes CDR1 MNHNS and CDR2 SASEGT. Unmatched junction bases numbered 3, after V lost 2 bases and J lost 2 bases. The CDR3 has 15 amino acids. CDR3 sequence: CASSEWGGTYNEQFL. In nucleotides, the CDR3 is TGTGCCAGCAGTGAATGGGGGGGGACCTACAATGAGCAGTTCCTC.

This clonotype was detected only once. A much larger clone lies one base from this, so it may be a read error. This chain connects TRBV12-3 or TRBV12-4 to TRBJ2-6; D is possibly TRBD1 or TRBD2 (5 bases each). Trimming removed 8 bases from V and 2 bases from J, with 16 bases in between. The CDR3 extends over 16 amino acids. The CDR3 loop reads CASCNRRPPGANVLTF. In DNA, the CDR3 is TGTGCCAGCTGTAACAGGAGGCCCCCTGGGGCCAACGTCCTGACTTTC.

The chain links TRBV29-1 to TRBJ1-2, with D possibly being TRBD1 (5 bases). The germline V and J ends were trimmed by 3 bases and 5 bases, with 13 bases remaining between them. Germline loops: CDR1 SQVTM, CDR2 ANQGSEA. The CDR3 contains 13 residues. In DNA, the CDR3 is TGCAGCGTTGAGGCCAGGGCGGGATATGGCTACACCTTC. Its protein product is CSVEARAGYGYTF.

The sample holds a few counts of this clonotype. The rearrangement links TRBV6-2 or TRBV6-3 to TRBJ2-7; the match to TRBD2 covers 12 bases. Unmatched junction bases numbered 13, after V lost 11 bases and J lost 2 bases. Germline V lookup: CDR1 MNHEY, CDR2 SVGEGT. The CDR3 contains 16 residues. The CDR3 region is CACRTSGVQGAYEQYF. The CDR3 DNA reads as TGTGCCTGTCGGACTAGCGGGGTCCAGGGGGCCTACGAGCAGTACTTC.

The CDR3 DNA is TGTGCCAGCAGCCTGCAGGGTAGCCCCTACGAGCAGTACTTC. It codes for CASSLQGSPYEQYF. V and J are TRBV3-1 and TRBJ2-7, with D maybe TRBD1 (5 bases). Germline V CDR1 and CDR2: LGHDT, YNNKEL (reference sequence). V gave up 4 bases and J gave up 2 bases, with 12 bases separating them. The CDR3 totals 14 residues.

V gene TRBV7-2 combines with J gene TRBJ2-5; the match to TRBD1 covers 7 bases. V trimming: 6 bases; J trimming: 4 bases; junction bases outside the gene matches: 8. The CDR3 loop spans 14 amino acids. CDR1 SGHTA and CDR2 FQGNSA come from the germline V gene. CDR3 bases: TGTGCCAGCAGTTTAAACAGGGGTCGAGAGACCCAGTACTTC. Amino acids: CASSLNRGRETQYF. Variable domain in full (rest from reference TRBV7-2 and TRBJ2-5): GAGVSQSPSNKVTEKGKDVELRCDPISGHTALYWYRQSLGQGLEFLIYFQGNSAPDKSGLPSDRFSAERTGGSVSTLTIQRTQQEDSAVYLCASSLNRGRETQYFGPGTRLLVL.

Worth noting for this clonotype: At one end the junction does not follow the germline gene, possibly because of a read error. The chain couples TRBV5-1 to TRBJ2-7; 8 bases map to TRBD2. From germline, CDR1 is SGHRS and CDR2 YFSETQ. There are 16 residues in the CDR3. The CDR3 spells CATSLYGGAGVVEQYF. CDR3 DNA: TGCGCCACCAGCTTGTACGGGGGAGCGGGGGTTGTCGAGCAGTACTTC.

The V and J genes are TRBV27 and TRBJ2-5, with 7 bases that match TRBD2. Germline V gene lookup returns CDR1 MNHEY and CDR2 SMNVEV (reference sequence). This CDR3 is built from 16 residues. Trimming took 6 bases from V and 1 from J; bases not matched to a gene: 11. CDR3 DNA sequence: TGTGCCAGCAGCTTAGACCAGCTAGCGGCCCAAGAGACCCAGTACTTC. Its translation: CASSLDQLAAQETQYF.

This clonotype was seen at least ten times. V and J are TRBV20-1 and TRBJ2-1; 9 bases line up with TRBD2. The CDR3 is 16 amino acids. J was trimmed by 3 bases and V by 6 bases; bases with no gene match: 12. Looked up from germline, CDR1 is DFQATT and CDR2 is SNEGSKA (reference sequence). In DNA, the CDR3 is TGCAGTGCAAACAGCGGGAGGCGTGCCCACTACAATGAGCAGTTCTTC. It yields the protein CSANSGRRAHYNEQFF.

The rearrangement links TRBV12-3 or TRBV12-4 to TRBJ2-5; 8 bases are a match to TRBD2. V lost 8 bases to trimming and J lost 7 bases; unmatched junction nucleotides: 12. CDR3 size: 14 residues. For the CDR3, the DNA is TGTGCCAGCTCCCCATCCGGGACTAGGGTGACCCAGTACTTC. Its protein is CASSPSGTRVTQYF.

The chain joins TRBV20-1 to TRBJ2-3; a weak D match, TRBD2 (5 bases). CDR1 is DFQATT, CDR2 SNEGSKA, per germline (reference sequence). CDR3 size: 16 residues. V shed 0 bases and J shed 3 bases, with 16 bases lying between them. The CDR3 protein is CSARDLSVTRTDTQYF. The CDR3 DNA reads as TGCAGTGCTAGAGATCTGAGTGTAACTAGGACAGATACGCAGTATTTT.

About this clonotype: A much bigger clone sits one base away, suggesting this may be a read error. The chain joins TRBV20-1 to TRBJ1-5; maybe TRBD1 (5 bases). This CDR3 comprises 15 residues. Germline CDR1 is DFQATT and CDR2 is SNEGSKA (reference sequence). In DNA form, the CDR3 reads TGCAGTGCTAGAGATATGGGGGTCGCCAATCAGCCCCAGAATTTT. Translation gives CSARDMGVANQPQNF.